The next 15 T cell receptor beta chains were all read from a single sample in a study of shared clonotypes between healthy human individuals. Some clones are missing from TCRdb's copy, which holds only in-frame ones; the method was immunoSEQ multiplex PCR. In the table there are about 480,000 clones, around 79% of which are singletons. Sequencing was done on a sample of PBMCs. The receptors come from a woman in her 40s in good health. Some clones in this sample may be carry-over from other donors' samples.

The J gene is TRBJ2-3, the V gene TRBV5-1, with TRBD2 matching over 8 bases. The germline CDR1 and CDR2 sequences are SGHRS and YFSETQ. The junction had 4 bases not matched to a gene; V was cut back by 2 bases and J by 2 bases. This CDR3 is 15 amino acids long. For the CDR3, the DNA is TGCGCCAGCAGCTTCGTAGCGGGAAACACAGATACGCAGTATTTT. This encodes CASSFVAGNTDTQYF.

The rearrangement links TRBV6-1 to TRBJ2-5; 8 bases are shared with TRBD2. The CDR3 contains 19 residues. Germline V gene data show CDR1 as MNHNS and CDR2 as SASEGT. V trimming: 4 bases; J trimming: 5 bases; junction bases outside the gene matches: 21. CDR3: CASSGRLVAGPPGSETQYF. The CDR3 region has the DNA TGTGCCAGCAGTGGCCGTTTGGTAGCGGGACCGCCAGGCTCGGAGACCCAGTACTTC.

V gene TRBV7-9 combines with J gene TRBJ2-5, with D possibly matching TRBD1 (5 bases). This CDR3 region has 15 residues. V was shortened by 3 bases and J by 1 base, with 12 bases between the two germline ends. Germline V gene sequence: CDR1 SEHNR, CDR2 FQNEAQ (reference sequence). This chain's CDR3 is CASSFGSGFQETQYF. The CDR3 nucleotides are TGTGCCAGCAGCTTCGGGTCAGGGTTCCAAGAGACCCAGTACTTC.

The chain carries TRBV7-9 and TRBJ1-4; D remains ambiguous. Trimming removed 1 base from V and 10 bases from J, with 7 bases in between. Per the germline V gene, CDR1 is SEHNR and CDR2 is FQNEAQ (reference sequence). There are 12 residues in the CDR3. The CDR3 loop reads CASSLGVPKLFF. The CDR3, as DNA: TGTGCCAGCAGCTTAGGAGTTCCAAAACTGTTTTTT. Complete variable domain (other parts from reference TRBV7-9 and TRBJ1-4): DTGVSQNPRHKITKRGQNVTFRCDPISEHNRLYWYRQTLGQGPEFLTYFQNEAQLEKSRLLSDRFSAERPKGSFSTLEIQRTEQGDSAMYLCASSLGVPKLFFGSGTQLSVL.

The chain joins TRBV29-1 to TRBJ1-3; unclear D gene. CDR1 and CDR2 (germline): SQVTM, ANQGSEA. V gave up 4 bases and J gave up 0 bases, with 4 bases separating them. The CDR3 sequence is 12 residues long. The CDR3 coding sequence is TGCAGCGTTGGACTCTCTGGAAACACCATATATTTT. Protein sequence: CSVGLSGNTIYF. Complete variable domain (other parts from reference TRBV29-1 and TRBJ1-3): SAVISQKPSRDICQRGTSLTIQCQVDSQVTMMFWYRQQPGQSLTLIATANQGSEATYESGFVIDKFPISRPNLTFSTLTVSNMSPEDSSIYLCSVGLSGNTIYFGEGSWLTVV.

This clone occurred a few times. The J gene is TRBJ2-3, the V gene TRBV2; 11 bases match TRBD2. Germline values: CDR1 SNHLY, CDR2 FYNNEI. The CDR3 has 14 residues. V gave up 6 bases and J gave up 6 bases; unmatched junction bases: 5. CDR3 sequence (DNA): TGTGCCAGCAGGCTAGCGGGAGGAGGGGATACGCAGTATTTT. Translating gives CASRLAGGGDTQYF.

This clone was recorded only once. J is TRBJ1-1 and V is TRBV28; D is undetermined. This CDR3 region has 12 residues. V lost 5 bases to trimming and J lost 6 bases, with 10 bases between them. Germline loops: CDR1 MDHEN, CDR2 SYDVKM. The CDR3 DNA reads TGTGCCAGCAGTGCCCCGGGTGCTGAAGCTTTCTTT. Its translation is CASSAPGAEAFF. The full variable domain, in which reference TRBV28 and TRBJ1-1 provide the parts outside the CDR3, is DVKVTQSSRYLVKRTGEKVFLECVQDMDHENMFWYRQDPGLGLRLIYFSYDVKMKEKGDIPEGYSVSREKKERFSLILESASTNQTSMYLCASSAPGAEAFFGQGTRLTVV.

The rearrangement joins TRBV28 to TRBJ2-4; D may correspond to TRBD1 or TRBD2 (5 bases each). Germline V gene lookup returns CDR1 MDHEN and CDR2 SYDVKM. There are 13 residues in the CDR3. Trimming stripped 7 bases from V and 3 bases from J, with 10 bases between. The CDR3 loop is CASNPGRKNIQYF. The CDR3 DNA reads TGTGCCAGCAATCCGGGGCGCAAAAACATTCAGTACTTC.

The chain uses TRBV7-9 and TRBJ1-1; TRBD1 might be the D (6 bases). This CDR3 comprises 15 residues. Germline lookup yields CDR1 SEHNR and CDR2 FQNEAQ (reference sequence). Trimming stripped 4 bases from V and 4 bases from J, with 16 bases between. The CDR3 spells CASSSPSRGITEAFF. In DNA, the CDR3 is TGTGCCAGCAGCTCCCCGAGCAGGGGAATCACTGAAGCTTTCTTT.

This rearrangement joins TRBV10-3 to TRBJ1-2; D is unresolved. Per the germline V gene, CDR1 is ENHRY and CDR2 is SYGVKD. V lost 6 bases and J lost 5, with 10 bases in between. CDR3 length: 12 residues. The CDR3 sequence: CAISLPGYGYTF. The CDR3 DNA follows: TGTGCCATCAGCCTCCCTGGGTATGGCTACACCTTC.

V and J are TRBV27 and TRBJ2-1; maybe TRBD2 (6 bases). The CDR3 loop spans 14 amino acids. V lost 5 bases and J lost 2, with 10 bases in between. In germline, CDR1 is MNHEY, CDR2 SMNVEV (reference sequence). The CDR3 nucleotides read TGTGCCAGCAGTGGGTGGGAGGCCTACAATGAGCAGTTCTTC. It codes for CASSGWEAYNEQFF.

The rearrangement uses TRBV20-1 and TRBJ1-2; 7 positions agree with TRBD1. The junction had 4 bases not matched to a gene; V was cut back by 2 bases and J by 10 bases. The CDR3 is made up of 11 amino acids. Germline V gives CDR1 DFQATT, CDR2 SNEGSKA (reference sequence). Here the CDR3 DNA reads TGCAGTGCTAGACGGGGACAGCTCTACACCTTC. It yields the protein CSARRGQLYTF.

On this clone: At the DNA level, this CDR3 is encoded by other sequences in the same sample as well. The chain joins TRBV18 to TRBJ2-7; D gene unclear. The CDR3 loop spans 12 amino acids. Germline CDR1 is KGHSH and CDR2 is LQKENI. Trimming pared 3 bases from V and 1 base from J, leaving 4 bases between. CDR3 sequence: CASSPPSYEQYF. CDR3 coding DNA: TGTGCCAGCTCACCCCCTTCCTACGAGCAGTACTTC. Variable domain in full (rest from reference TRBV18 and TRBJ2-7): NAGVMQNPRHLVRRRGQEARLRCSPMKGHSHVYWYRQLPEEGLKFMVYLQKENIIDESGMPKERFSAEFPKEGPSILRIQQVVRGDSAAYFCASSPPSYEQYFGPGTRLTVT.

V usage is TRBV5-1 and J usage is TRBJ2-2; D remains ambiguous. Germline assignment: CDR1 SGHRS and CDR2 YFSETQ. The CDR3 is 16 amino acids. V was trimmed by 0 bases and J by 0 bases, leaving 9 bases between them. The CDR3 DNA is TGCGCCAGCAGCTTGGAGGCAGCCTCGAACACCGGGGAGCTGTTTTTT. Its protein product is CASSLEAASNTGELFF.

This clone was observed once. This chain links TRBV7-8 with TRBJ1-3; a weak D match, TRBD1 (6 bases). Germline loops: CDR1 SGHVS, CDR2 FQNEAQ. V lost 4 bases to trimming and J lost 0 bases, with 19 bases between them. This CDR3 comprises 18 residues. The CDR3 region has the DNA TGTGCCAGCAGCTCCCGACGGGGGCTTTTAAGCTCTGGAAACACCATATATTTT. Its translation: CASSSRRGLLSSGNTIYF.